The 23 T cell receptor beta chains presented below share a single source sample, sequenced in a study of T cell repertoires in cytomegalovirus infection. These receptors have no known antigen. Each CDR3 protein gets one entry after TCRdb re-called the reads with MiXCR. This table has about 920,000 distinct CDR3 sequences, about 33% appearing once. Specimen: cultured CD8+ T cells from PBMCs, collected from culture after CMV antigen stimulation. These receptors originate from a human donor in good health (CMV status not recorded). Some clones in this sample may be carry-over from other donors' samples.

A few counts support this clonotype. V usage is TRBV6-2 or TRBV6-3 and J usage is TRBJ2-1; the D is unclear. Germline-derived CDR1 and CDR2 are MNHEY and SVGEGT. V lost 6 bases and J lost 6, with 18 bases in between. The CDR3 runs to 15 residues. The CDR3 sequence is CASRETQAITNEQFF. The CDR3 DNA reads as TGTGCCAGCAGAGAGACCCAGGCAATTACCAATGAGCAGTTCTTC.

A remark on this clonotype: Given a much more abundant clone one base away, this may be a read error. The chain employs TRBV6-5 and TRBJ2-6; no reliable D call. This CDR3 has 15 residues. Germline CDR1 MNHEY, CDR2 SVGAGI. The CDR3 nucleotides read TGTGCCAGCAGTTACTCCATCTCTAGGGCCAACGTCCTGACTTTC. This sequence encodes CASSYSISRANVLTF.

Note on this clonotype: This clone may be a read error of a much larger clone one base away. The CDR3 loop is CASSRHRDPNTGEVFF. DNA of the CDR3: TGTGCCAGCAGCCGCCACAGGGATCCGAACACCGGGGAGGTGTTTTTT. J is TRBJ2-2 and V is TRBV7-6; D may match TRBD1 or TRBD2 (6 bases each). Germline CDR1 SGHVS, CDR2 FNYEAQ. The CDR3 runs to 16 residues.

This clonotype has only one observation. The V call is TRBV5-1, the J call TRBJ2-3; 8 bases align to TRBD1. This CDR3 is built from 17 residues. CDR1 is SGHRS and CDR2 is YFSETQ in the germline V gene. With V trimmed by 4 bases and J by 4 bases, 14 bases remained unmatched. CDR3 DNA sequence: TGCGCCAGCAGCCCGATCCTCCGGGACAGGCGGGCAGATACGCAGTATTTT. Amino acid sequence: CASSPILRDRRADTQYF.

The CDR3 DNA reads as TGCGCCAGCAGCTCCAAAAGCGGGGGGTTATACGAGCAGTACTTC. Residues: CASSSKSGGLYEQYF. This chain links TRBV5-1 with TRBJ2-7, with 9 bases that match TRBD2. There are 15 residues in the CDR3. Trimming at V came to 3 bases and at J to 4 bases, leaving 8 bases not matched to a gene. CDR1 and CDR2 from the germline V gene are SGHRS and YFSETQ. Full variable domain (outside the CDR3, taken from reference TRBV5-1 and TRBJ2-7): KAGVTQTPRYLIKTRGQQVTLSCSPISGHRSVSWYQQTPGQGLQFLFEYFSETQRNKGNFPGRFSGRQFSNSRSEMNVSTLELGDSALYLCASSSKSGGLYEQYFGPGTRLTVT.

This chain joins TRBV24-1 and TRBJ2-1; D gene uncertain. The CDR3 length is 12 residues. Germline V gene lookup returns CDR1 KGHDR and CDR2 SFDVKD. The V gene lost 7 bases and the J gene lost 4 bases, with 7 bases spanning the gap. Here the CDR3 reads CATRDGYNEQFF. Written as DNA, the CDR3 is TGTGCCACCAGGGACGGGTACAATGAGCAGTTCTTC.

The J gene is TRBJ2-1, the V gene TRBV6-2 or TRBV6-3; 9 bases are shared with TRBD1. The germline CDR1 and CDR2 sequences are MNHEY and SVGEGT. V trimming: 6 bases; J trimming: 10 bases; junction bases outside the gene matches: 4. The CDR3 sequence is 12 residues long. Here the CDR3 DNA reads TGTGCCAGCAGGACGACAGGGGGGGAGCAGTTCTTC. This encodes CASRTTGGEQFF.

Remarks on this clonotype: Since a much larger clone is just one base distant, this may be a read error. The rearrangement links TRBV7-8 to TRBJ2-4, with D maybe TRBD1 (6 bases). Germline loops: CDR1 SGHVS, CDR2 FQNEAQ. Trimming shortened V by 1 base and J by 8 bases, and 18 bases separated the two germline ends. This CDR3 region has 16 residues. The CDR3 loop reads CASSLVRQGIMDIQYF. CDR3 DNA: TGTGCCAGCAGCTTAGTCCGGCAGGGGATAATGGACATTCAGTACTTC.

This clonotype was picked up one time. This chain connects TRBV5-1 to TRBJ1-1; 7 nucleotides line up with TRBD1. The germline CDR1 and CDR2 sequences are SGHRS and YFSETQ. V lost 4 bases, J lost 6 bases, and 9 bases stayed unmatched. The CDR3 sequence is 14 residues long. The CDR3 sequence: CASSRQGRKSEAFF. Here the CDR3 DNA reads TGCGCCAGCAGCAGACAGGGCCGGAAGTCTGAAGCTTTCTTT. The whole variable domain, remainder taken from reference TRBV5-1 and TRBJ1-1, is KAGVTQTPRYLIKTRGQQVTLSCSPISGHRSVSWYQQTPGQGLQFLFEYFSETQRNKGNFPGRFSGRQFSNSRSEMNVSTLELGDSALYLCASSRQGRKSEAFFGQGTRLTVV.

Comments on this clonotype: This may arise from a read error, as a much more abundant clone is one base away. This chain joins TRBV7-6 and TRBJ1-2; D is possibly TRBD1 (6 bases). This CDR3 comprises 15 residues. CDR1 is SGHVS, CDR2 FNYEAQ, per germline. The CDR3 is CVSSPKSQGSGGYTF. The CDR3 nucleotides are TGTGTCAGCAGCCCCAAATCCCAGGGGTCGGGTGGCTACACCTTC.

This clonotype appeared a few times. The V call is TRBV12-3 or TRBV12-4, the J call TRBJ1-1; D is ambiguous. Trimming pared 2 bases from V and 3 bases from J, leaving 7 bases between. CDR3 size: 13 residues. The CDR3 coding sequence is TGTGCCAGCAGTTTAAGCCCCCACACTGAAGCTTTCTTT. Protein: CASSLSPHTEAFF.

This clonotype was counted a few times. The CDR3 here is CASIVLTGGVNQPQHF. In DNA form, the CDR3 reads TGTGCCAGCATCGTCTTGACAGGGGGAGTCAATCAGCCCCAGCATTTT. The chain recombines TRBV6-1 with TRBJ1-5; 9 nucleotides align to TRBD1. The CDR3 runs 16 residues. CDR1 and CDR2 (germline): MNHNS, SASEGT. Germline trimming cut 7 bases from V and 3 bases from J; bases unmatched to any gene: 10.

The chain couples TRBV6-1 to TRBJ1-2; TRBD1 agrees at 8 bases. Germline loops: CDR1 MNHNS, CDR2 SASEGT. The CDR3 spans 15 residues. V gave up 6 bases and J gave up 2 bases; unmatched junction bases: 8. The CDR3 DNA is TGTGCCAGCAGAACGACAGGGGTCGTCAACTATGGCTACACCTTC. Its protein is CASRTTGVVNYGYTF.

The chain couples TRBV27 to TRBJ1-1; 7 nucleotides agree with TRBD1. Looked up from germline, CDR1 is MNHEY and CDR2 is SMNVEV (reference sequence). The CDR3 runs to 16 residues. V was pared by 2 bases and J by 0 bases, with 6 bases of the junction left unmatched. CDR3 protein: CASSLDWGQMNTEAFF. The CDR3 nucleotides read TGTGCCAGCAGTTTAGATTGGGGACAGATGAACACTGAAGCTTTCTTT.

This chain uses TRBV27 with TRBJ2-1; 13 nucleotides match TRBD2. After removal of 8 bases from V and 8 bases from J, the junction contained 12 bases not matched to a gene. Germline loops: CDR1 MNHEY, CDR2 SMNVEV (reference sequence). The CDR3 covers 16 residues. CDR3 in DNA: TGTGCCAGCGAGGGACTAGCGGGGACCCACCGTTATGAGCAGTTCTTC. Its translation is CASEGLAGTHRYEQFF.

The V gene is TRBV7-2, the J gene TRBJ2-2; 10 bases fit TRBD1. Unmatched junction bases numbered 11, after V lost 3 bases and J lost 7 bases. The length of the CDR3 is 17 residues. The V gene's germline CDR1 is SGHTA and CDR2 FQGNSA. CDR3 coding DNA: TGTGCCAGCAGCTTGAAAGGACAGGGGGTACTTGGCGGGGAGCTGTTTTTT. This sequence encodes CASSLKGQGVLGGELFF.

V is TRBV12-3 or TRBV12-4 and J is TRBJ2-7; no firm D call. The V end was cut by 3 bases, the J end by 2 bases, with 8 bases between. The CDR3 runs 13 residues. Written as DNA, the CDR3 is TGTGCCAGCAGTTTTGCCGTGGCCTACGAGCAGTACTTC. This codes for CASSFAVAYEQYF.

The rearrangement links TRBV27 to TRBJ2-1; TRBD1 matches 9 bases. The ends lost 0 bases at V and 8 bases at J; junction bases unmatched: 11. Germline CDR1 is MNHEY and CDR2 is SMNVEV (reference sequence). The CDR3 runs 17 residues. CDR3 region: CASSLSDTGQGFYEQFF. The CDR3, as DNA: TGTGCCAGCAGTTTATCGGACACGGGACAGGGATTTTATGAGCAGTTCTTC.

The CDR3 DNA follows: TGCGCCAGCAGCCAAGCCCAGGGCGGCTCCTACAATGAGCAGTTCTTC. As protein: CASSQAQGGSYNEQFF. V usage is TRBV4-1 and J usage is TRBJ2-1; D possibly corresponds to TRBD1 (5 bases). Germline CDR1 is MGHRA and CDR2 is YSYEKL. The CDR3 contains 16 residues. V shed 1 base and J shed 0 bases, with 10 bases lying between them.

This clonotype was seen a few times. The genes are TRBV5-1 and TRBJ2-1, with 8 bases identical to TRBD2. The V gene end was trimmed by 4 bases and the J gene end by 4 bases; junction bases not matched to a gene: 10. CDR3 length: 16 amino acids. Germline V gene lookup returns CDR1 SGHRS and CDR2 YFSETQ. The CDR3 DNA reads as TGCGCCAGCAGCCCCAGGTCGGGGGGGCATTACAATGAGCAGTTCTTC. Residues: CASSPRSGGHYNEQFF.

The rearrangement links TRBV6-6 to TRBJ1-1, with no clear D. CDR1 and CDR2 (germline): MNHNY, SVGAGI (reference sequence). This CDR3 is 13 amino acids long. V was pared by 7 bases and J by 0 bases, with 9 bases between. The CDR3 is CASKEALNTEAFF. Here the CDR3 DNA reads TGTGCCAGCAAAGAGGCTTTGAACACTGAAGCTTTCTTT.

This sequence joins TRBV15 and TRBJ2-2; D is tentatively TRBD1 or TRBD2 (6 bases each). V was cut by 1 base and J by 0 bases, with 15 bases left in between. CDR3 length: 18 amino acids. The germline CDR1 and CDR2 sequences are LNHNV and YYDKDF (reference sequence). In nucleotides, the CDR3 is TGTGCCACCAGCAGAGGCGTCGGTGGGGGGCCGAACACCGGGGAGCTGTTTTTT. Translating it yields CATSRGVGGGPNTGELFF.

A few counts support this clonotype. The CDR3 sequence is CAVPGRGTGGRDLSYGYTF. The CDR3 coding sequence is TGTGCCGTGCCCGGGAGAGGGACAGGGGGCAGAGACTTGTCCTATGGCTACACCTTC. This chain connects TRBV2 to TRBJ1-2, with 12 bases lining up with TRBD1. The CDR3 loop spans 19 amino acids. Germline CDR1 and CDR2: SNHLY and FYNNEI. V trimming: 11 bases; J trimming: 4 bases; junction bases outside the gene matches: 23.